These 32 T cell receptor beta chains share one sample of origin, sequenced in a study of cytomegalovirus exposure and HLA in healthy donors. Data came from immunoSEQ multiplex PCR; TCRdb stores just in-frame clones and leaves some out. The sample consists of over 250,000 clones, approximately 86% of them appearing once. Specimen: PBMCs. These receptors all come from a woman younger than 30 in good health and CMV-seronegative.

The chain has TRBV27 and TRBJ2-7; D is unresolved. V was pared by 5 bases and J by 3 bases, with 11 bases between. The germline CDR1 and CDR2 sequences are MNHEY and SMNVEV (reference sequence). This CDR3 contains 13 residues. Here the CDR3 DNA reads TGTGCCAGCAGTCACGATCGCGGCTACGAGCAGTACTTC. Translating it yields CASSHDRGYEQYF.

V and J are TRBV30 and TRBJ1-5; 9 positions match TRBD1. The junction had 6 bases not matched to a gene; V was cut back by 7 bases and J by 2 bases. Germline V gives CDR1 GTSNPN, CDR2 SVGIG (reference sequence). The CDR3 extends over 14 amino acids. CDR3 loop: CASRTGGGNQPQHF. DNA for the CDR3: TGTGCCTCGCGAACAGGGGGCGGCAATCAGCCCCAGCATTTT.

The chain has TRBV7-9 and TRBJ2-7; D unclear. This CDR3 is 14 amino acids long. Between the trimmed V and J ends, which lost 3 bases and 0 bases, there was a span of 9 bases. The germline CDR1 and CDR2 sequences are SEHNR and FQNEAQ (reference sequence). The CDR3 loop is CASSFDGGSYEQYF. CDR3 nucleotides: TGTGCCAGCAGCTTCGACGGCGGCTCCTACGAGCAGTACTTC.

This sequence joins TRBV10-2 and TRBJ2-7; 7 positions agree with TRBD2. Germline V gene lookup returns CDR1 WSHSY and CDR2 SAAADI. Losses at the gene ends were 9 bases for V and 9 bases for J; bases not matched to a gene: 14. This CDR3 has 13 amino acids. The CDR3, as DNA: TGCGCCAGTACTACGACTAGCCGAAGTGTGCAGTACTTC. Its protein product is CASTTTSRSVQYF.

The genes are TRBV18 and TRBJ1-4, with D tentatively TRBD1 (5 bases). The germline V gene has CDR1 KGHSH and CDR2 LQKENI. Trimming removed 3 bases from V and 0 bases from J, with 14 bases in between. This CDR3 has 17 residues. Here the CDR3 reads CASSPQGVSATNEKLFF. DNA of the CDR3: TGTGCCAGCTCACCTCAGGGTGTTAGTGCAACTAATGAAAAACTGTTTTTT. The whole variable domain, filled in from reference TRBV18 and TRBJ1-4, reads NAGVMQNPRHLVRRRGQEARLRCSPMKGHSHVYWYRQLPEEGLKFMVYLQKENIIDESGMPKERFSAEFPKEGPSILRIQQVVRGDSAAYFCASSPQGVSATNEKLFFGSGTQLSVL.

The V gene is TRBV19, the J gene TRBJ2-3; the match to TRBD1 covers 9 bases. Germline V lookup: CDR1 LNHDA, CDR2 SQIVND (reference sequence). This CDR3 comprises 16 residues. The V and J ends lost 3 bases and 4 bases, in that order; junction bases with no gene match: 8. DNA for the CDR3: TGTGCCAGTAGTATGGGTTCGACAGGGGGGGCAGATACGCAGTATTTT. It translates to CASSMGSTGGADTQYF. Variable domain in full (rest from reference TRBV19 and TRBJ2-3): DGGITQSPKYLFRKEGQNVTLSCEQNLNHDAMYWYRQDPGQGLRLIYYSQIVNDFQKGDIAEGYSVSREKKESFPLTVTSAQKNPTAFYLCASSMGSTGGADTQYFGPGTRLTVL.

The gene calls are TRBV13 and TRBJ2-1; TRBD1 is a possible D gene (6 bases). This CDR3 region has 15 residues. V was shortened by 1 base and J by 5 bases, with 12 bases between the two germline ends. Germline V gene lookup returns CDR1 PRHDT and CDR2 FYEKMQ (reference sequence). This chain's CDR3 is CASSLENRAHNEQFF. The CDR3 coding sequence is TGTGCCAGCAGCTTAGAGAACAGGGCTCACAATGAGCAGTTCTTC.

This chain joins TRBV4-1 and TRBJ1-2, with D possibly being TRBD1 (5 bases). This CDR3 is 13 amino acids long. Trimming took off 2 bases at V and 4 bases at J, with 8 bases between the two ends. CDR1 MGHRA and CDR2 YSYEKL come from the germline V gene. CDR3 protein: CASSQRGTYGYTF. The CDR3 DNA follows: TGCGCCAGCAGCCAAAGGGGTACCTATGGCTACACCTTC.

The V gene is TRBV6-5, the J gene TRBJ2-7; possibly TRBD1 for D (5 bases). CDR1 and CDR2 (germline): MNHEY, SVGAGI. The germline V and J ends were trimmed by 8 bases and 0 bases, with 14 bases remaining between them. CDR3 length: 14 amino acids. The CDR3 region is CASGPWGDSYEQYF. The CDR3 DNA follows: TGTGCCAGCGGCCCCTGGGGCGACTCCTACGAGCAGTACTTC.

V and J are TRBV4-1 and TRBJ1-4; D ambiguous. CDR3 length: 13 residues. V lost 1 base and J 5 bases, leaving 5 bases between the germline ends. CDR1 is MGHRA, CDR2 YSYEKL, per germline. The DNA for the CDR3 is TGCGCCAGCAGCCAAGCAGCGAATGAAAAACTGTTTTTT. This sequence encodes CASSQAANEKLFF.

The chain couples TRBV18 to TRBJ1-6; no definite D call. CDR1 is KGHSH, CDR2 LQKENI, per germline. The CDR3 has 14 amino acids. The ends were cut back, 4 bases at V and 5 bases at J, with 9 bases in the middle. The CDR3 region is CASSRNYHNSPLHF. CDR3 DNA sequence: TGTGCCAGCTCACGGAACTACCATAATTCACCCCTCCACTTT.

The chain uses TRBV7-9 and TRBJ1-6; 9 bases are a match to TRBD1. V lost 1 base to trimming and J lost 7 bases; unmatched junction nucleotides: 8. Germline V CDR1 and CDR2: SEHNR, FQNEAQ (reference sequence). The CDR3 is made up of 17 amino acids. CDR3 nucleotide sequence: TGTGCCAGCAGCTTAGTCTGGGACAGGGAGGCGAATTCACCCCTCCACTTT. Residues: CASSLVWDREANSPLHF.

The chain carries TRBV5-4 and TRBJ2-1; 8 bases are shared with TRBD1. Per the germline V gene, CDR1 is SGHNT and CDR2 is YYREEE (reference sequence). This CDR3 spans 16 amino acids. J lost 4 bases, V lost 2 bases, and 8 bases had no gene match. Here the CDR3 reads CASSLNQGARYNEQFF. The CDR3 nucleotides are TGTGCCAGCAGCTTAAATCAGGGGGCGAGGTACAATGAGCAGTTCTTC.

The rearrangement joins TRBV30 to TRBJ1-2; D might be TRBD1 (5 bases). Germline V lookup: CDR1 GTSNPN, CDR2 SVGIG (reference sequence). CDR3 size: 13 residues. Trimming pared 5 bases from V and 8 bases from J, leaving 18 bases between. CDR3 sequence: CAWGDQGSSGYTF. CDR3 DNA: TGTGCCTGGGGGGATCAGGGTAGTTCGGGCTACACCTTC. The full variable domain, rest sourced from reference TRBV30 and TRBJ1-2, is SQTIHQWPATLVQPVGSPLSLECTVEGTSNPNLYWYRQAAGRGLQLLFYSVGIGQISSEVPQNLSASRPQDRQFILSSKKLLLSDSGFYLCAWGDQGSSGYTFGSGTRLTVV.

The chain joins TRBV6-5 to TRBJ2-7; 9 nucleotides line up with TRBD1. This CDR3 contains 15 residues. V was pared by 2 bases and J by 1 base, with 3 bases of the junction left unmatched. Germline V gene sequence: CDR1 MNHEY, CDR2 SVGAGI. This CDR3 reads CASSYRGTGSYEQYF. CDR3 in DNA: TGTGCCAGCAGTTACAGAGGGACAGGGTCCTACGAGCAGTACTTC.

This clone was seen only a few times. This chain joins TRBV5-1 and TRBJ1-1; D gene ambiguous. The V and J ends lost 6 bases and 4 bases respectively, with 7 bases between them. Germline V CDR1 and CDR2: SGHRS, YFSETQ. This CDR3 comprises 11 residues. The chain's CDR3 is CASKSSTEAFF. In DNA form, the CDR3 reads TGCGCCAGCAAAAGTAGCACTGAAGCTTTCTTT.

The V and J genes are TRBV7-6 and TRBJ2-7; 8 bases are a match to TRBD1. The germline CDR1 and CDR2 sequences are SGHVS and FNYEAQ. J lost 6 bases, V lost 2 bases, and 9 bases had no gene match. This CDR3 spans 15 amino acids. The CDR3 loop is CASSLQGDRGGEQYF. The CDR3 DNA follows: TGTGCCAGCAGCTTACAGGGAGACAGGGGTGGCGAGCAGTACTTC.

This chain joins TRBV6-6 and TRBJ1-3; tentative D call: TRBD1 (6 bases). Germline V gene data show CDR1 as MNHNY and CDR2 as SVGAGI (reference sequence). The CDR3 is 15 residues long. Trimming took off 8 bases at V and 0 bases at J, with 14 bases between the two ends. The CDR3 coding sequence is TGTGCCAGCGGACCAACAGGGAACTCTGGAAACACCATATATTTT. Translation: CASGPTGNSGNTIYF.

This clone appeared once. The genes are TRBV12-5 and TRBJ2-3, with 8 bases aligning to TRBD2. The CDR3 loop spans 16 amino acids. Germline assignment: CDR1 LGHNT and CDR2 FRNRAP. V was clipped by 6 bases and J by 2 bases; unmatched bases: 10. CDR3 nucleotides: TGTGCTAGTGGCGGTGAACTAGCGGTCGACACAGATACGCAGTATTTT. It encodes CASGGELAVDTDTQYF.

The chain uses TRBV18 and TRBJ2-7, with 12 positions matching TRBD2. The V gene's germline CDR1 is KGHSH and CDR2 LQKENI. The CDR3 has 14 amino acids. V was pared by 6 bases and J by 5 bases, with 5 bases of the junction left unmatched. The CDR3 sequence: CASSFTSGRNEQYF. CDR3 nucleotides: TGTGCCAGCTCTTTCACTAGCGGGAGGAACGAGCAGTACTTC.

In DNA, the CDR3 is TGTGCCAGCAGCTTAACGCCAGACAGGGGGTCGGACTATGGCTACACCTTC. It specifies CASSLTPDRGSDYGYTF. The gene calls are TRBV7-3 and TRBJ1-2; 9 bases align to TRBD1. The CDR3 runs 17 residues. V dropped 0 bases and J dropped 3; count of bases not matched to a gene: 8. The germline gives CDR1 SGHTA, CDR2 FQGTGA.

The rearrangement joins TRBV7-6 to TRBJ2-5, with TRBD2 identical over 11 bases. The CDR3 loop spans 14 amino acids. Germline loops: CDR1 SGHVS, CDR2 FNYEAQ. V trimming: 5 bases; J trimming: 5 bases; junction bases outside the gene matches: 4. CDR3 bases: TGTGCCAGCAGCCCCCGGACTAGCGGGGAGACCCAGTACTTC. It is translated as CASSPRTSGETQYF.

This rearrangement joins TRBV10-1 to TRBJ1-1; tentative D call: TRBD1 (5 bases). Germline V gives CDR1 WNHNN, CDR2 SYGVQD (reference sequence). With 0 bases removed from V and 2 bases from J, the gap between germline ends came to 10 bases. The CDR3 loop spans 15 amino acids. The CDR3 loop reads CASSESQALNTEAFF. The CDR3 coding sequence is TGCGCCAGCAGTGAGTCACAGGCCTTAAACACTGAAGCTTTCTTT.

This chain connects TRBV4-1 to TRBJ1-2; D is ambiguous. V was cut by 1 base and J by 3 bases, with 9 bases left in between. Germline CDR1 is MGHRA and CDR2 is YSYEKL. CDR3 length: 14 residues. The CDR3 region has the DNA TGCGCCAGCAGCCAAGTTTCGGTAGACTATGGCTACACCTTC. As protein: CASSQVSVDYGYTF.

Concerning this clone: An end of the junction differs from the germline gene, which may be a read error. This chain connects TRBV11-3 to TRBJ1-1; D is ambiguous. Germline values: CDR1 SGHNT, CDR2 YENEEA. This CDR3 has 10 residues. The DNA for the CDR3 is TGTGCCAGCAGCTCCGATTGGCGGTTTTTT. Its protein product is CASSSDWRFF.

CDR3 DNA sequence: TGCGCCAGCAGCTTGGTACGGGGGGCGATCTCTGGGGCCAACGTCCTGACTTTC. As protein: CASSLVRGAISGANVLTF. The chain couples TRBV5-1 to TRBJ2-6, with D perhaps TRBD2 (7 bases). The germline CDR1 and CDR2 sequences are SGHRS and YFSETQ. V was pared by 0 bases and J by 0 bases, with 13 bases between. CDR3 length: 18 amino acids.

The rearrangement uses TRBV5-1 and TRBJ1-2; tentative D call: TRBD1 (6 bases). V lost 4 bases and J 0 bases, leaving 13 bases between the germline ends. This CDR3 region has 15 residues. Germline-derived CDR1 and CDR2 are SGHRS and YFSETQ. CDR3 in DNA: TGCGCCAGCAGCCCACAGACAGGAGCTAACTATGGCTACACCTTC. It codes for CASSPQTGANYGYTF.

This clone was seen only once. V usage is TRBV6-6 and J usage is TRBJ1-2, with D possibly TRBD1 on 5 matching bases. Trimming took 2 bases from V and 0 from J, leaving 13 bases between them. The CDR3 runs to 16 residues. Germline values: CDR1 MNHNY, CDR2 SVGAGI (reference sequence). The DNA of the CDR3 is TGTGCCAGCAGTTACGGAGGGGCCCCAGCTAACTATGGCTACACCTTC. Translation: CASSYGGAPANYGYTF.

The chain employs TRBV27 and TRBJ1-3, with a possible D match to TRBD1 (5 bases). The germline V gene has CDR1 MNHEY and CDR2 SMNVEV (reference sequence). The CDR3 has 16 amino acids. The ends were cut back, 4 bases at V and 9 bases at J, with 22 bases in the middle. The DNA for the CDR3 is TGTGCCAGCAGTTCTTACCCCGGATCTGAAAGGGGCACCATATATTTT. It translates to CASSSYPGSERGTIYF.

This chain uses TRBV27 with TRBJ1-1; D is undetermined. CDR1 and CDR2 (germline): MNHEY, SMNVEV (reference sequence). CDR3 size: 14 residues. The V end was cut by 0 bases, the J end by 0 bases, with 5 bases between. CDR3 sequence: CASSLSTVNTEAFF. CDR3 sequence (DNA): TGTGCCAGCAGTTTATCCACAGTGAACACTGAAGCTTTCTTT.

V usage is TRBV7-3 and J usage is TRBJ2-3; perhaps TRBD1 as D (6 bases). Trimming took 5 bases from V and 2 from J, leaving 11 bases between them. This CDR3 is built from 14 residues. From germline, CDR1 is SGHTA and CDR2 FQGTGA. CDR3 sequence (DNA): TGTGCCAGCAGCCCCGACAGGTCCACAGATACGCAGTATTTT. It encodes CASSPDRSTDTQYF.

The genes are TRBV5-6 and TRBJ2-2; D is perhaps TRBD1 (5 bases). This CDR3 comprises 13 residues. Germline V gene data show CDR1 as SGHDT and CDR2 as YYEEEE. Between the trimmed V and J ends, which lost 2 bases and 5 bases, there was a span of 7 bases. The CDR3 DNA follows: TGTGCCAGCAGCTTCAAGGGGACCGGGGAGCTGTTTTTT. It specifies CASSFKGTGELFF.